This TCR beta chain is drawn from a study of graft-versus-host responses after intestinal transplantation. This table comes from immunoSEQ multiplex PCR, and its TCRdb copy is limited to in-frame clones, with some not included. The sample yields 70,000 or so clones, 84% seen once. Whole-study findings and limits: Allograft clonal ratios (graft-versus-host to host-versus-graft) were high in patients who had graft-donor T cell macrochimerism. Early after transplant, HvG clones declined as circulating GvH clones peaked. GvH clones turned up in recipient marrow; some had shown up first in ileum or blood.

The CDR3 has 19 residues. V dropped 2 bases and J dropped 4 bases, with 24 bases sitting between them. Germline values: CDR1 MNHNS, CDR2 SASEGT. Concerning this clone: Its antigen is unidentified.

The clonotype originates from a human donor who was the organ donor for an intestinal transplant. This chain links TRBV6-1 with TRBJ2-1; possibly TRBD1 for D (6 bases). Sequencing used unstimulated CD4+ T cells sorted from spleen or lymph node cells, obtained before transplant. In nucleotides, the CDR3 is TGTGCCAGCAGTGAACGTGGCAGGGGAATGGGGGTAGCTTACAATGAGCAGTTCTTC. Its protein product is CASSERGRGMGVAYNEQFF.